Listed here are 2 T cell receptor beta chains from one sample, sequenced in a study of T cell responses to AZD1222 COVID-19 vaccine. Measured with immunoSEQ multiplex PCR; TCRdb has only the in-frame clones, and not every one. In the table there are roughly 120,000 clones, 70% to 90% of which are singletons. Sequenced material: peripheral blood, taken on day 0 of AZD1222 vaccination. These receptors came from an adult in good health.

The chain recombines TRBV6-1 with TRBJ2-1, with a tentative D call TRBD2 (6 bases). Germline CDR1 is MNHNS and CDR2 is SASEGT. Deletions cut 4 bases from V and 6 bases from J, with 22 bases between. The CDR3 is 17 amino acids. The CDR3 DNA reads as TGTGCCAGCAGTGGACCCCCCGGGGCGGGGCGGGGCAATGAGCAGTTCTTC. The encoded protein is CASSGPPGAGRGNEQFF.

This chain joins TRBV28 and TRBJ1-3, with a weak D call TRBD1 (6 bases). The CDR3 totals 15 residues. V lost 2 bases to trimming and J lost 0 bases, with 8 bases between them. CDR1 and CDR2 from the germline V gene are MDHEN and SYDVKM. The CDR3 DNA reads TGTGCCAGCAGTTTAGGACAGCACTCTGGAAACACCATATATTTT. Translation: CASSLGQHSGNTIYF.